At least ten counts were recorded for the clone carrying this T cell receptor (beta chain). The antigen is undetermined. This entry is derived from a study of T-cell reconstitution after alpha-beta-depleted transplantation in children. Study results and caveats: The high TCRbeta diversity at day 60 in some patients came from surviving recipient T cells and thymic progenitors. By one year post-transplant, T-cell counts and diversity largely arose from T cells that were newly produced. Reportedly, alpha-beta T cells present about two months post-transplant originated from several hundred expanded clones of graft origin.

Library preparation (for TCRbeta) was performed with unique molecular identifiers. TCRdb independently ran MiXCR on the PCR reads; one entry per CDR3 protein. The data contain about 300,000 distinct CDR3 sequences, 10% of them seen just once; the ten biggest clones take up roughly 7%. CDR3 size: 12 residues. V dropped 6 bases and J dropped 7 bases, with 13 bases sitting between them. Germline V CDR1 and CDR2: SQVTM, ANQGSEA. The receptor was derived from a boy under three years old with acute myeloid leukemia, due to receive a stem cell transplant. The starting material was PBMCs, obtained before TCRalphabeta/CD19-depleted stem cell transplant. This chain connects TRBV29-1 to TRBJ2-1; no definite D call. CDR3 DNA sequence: TGCAGCGTAGGGATGCAAGATAATGAGCAGTTCTTC. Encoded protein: CSVGMQDNEQFF.